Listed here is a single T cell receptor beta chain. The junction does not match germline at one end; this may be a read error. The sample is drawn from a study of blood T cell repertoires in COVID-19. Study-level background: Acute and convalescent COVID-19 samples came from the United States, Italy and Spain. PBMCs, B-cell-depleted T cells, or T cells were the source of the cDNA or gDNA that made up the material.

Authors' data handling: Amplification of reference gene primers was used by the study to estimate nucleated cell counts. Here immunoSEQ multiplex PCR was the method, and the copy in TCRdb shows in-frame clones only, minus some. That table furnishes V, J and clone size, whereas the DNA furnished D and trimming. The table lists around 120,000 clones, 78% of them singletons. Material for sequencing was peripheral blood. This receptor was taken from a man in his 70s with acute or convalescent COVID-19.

The DNA for the CDR3 is TGCGCCAGCAGCGAAGACCGGGACAGCCCGTCAGGACTGTTTTTT. It codes for CASSEDRDSPSGLFF. The V call is TRBV4-3, the J call TRBJ1-4, with 7 nucleotides matching TRBD1. Germline V lookup: CDR1 LGHNA, CDR2 YSLEER. This CDR3 is 15 amino acids long.